One sample yielded the 9 T cell receptor beta chains listed below, sequenced in a study of T cell repertoires in cytomegalovirus infection. TCRdb used MiXCR to reprocess the reads, holding one entry per CDR3 protein. The sample includes 200,000 to 300,000 distinct CDR3 sequences, 8% to 9.5% seen only once; the top ten take about 15%. The source material was PBMCs. The receptors were sampled from a human donor in good health (CMV status not recorded). Some clones in this sample may be carry-over from other donors' samples.

Many counts were recorded for this clonotype. J is TRBJ1-5 and V is TRBV12-3 or TRBV12-4; 7 bases are shared with TRBD1. V shed 6 bases and J 6 bases; nucleotides not matched to a gene: 8. The length of the CDR3 is 14 residues. CDR3: CASRTGSTRQPQHF. CDR3 DNA sequence: TGTGCCAGCAGGACAGGGTCCACCCGTCAGCCCCAGCATTTT.

This clonotype has a handful of counts. This chain links TRBV28 with TRBJ2-7; TRBD1 matches 7 bases. This CDR3 has 14 residues. Germline CDR1 MDHEN, CDR2 SYDVKM. V shed 7 bases and J 2 bases; nucleotides not matched to a gene: 8. The CDR3 DNA reads as TGTGCCAGCATGGAACAGGGGCTAGCCTACGAGCAGTACTTC. Amino acid sequence: CASMEQGLAYEQYF.

In this sample, this clonotype turned up many times. V usage is TRBV7-2 and J usage is TRBJ2-7; D may be TRBD1 or TRBD2 (5 bases each). The CDR3 runs 12 residues. Germline V lookup: CDR1 SGHTA, CDR2 FQGNSA. Trimming left V 5 bases short and J 5 bases short, with 10 bases between. CDR3: CASSGMGDEQYF. The CDR3 DNA is TGTGCCAGCAGCGGTATGGGGGACGAGCAGTACTTC.

This clonotype was recorded many times. This rearrangement joins TRBV7-9 to TRBJ1-1, with 7 bases matching TRBD1. The CDR3 loop spans 11 amino acids. Unmatched junction bases numbered 9, after V lost 10 bases and J lost 10 bases. Germline V gives CDR1 SEHNR, CDR2 FQNEAQ (reference sequence). The CDR3 DNA follows: TGTGCCACACAGGGGAGTAAGGGAGCTTTCTTT. It specifies CATQGSKGAFF.

A few counts support this clonotype. The chain carries TRBV28 and TRBJ2-1; no clear D. There are 11 residues in the CDR3. CDR1 MDHEN and CDR2 SYDVKM come from the germline V gene. The V and J ends lost 6 bases and 7 bases respectively, with 7 bases between them. The CDR3 sequence is CASRSLNEQFF. Here the CDR3 DNA reads TGTGCCAGCAGAAGTTTAAATGAGCAGTTCTTC.

In its sample, this clonotype was seen many times. The gene calls are TRBV7-8 and TRBJ2-3; 10 bases fit TRBD2. J gave up 4 bases and V 1 base, and 11 bases lay outside the gene matches. This CDR3 contains 18 residues. Germline lookup yields CDR1 SGHVS and CDR2 FQNEAQ. DNA for the CDR3: TGTGCCAGCAGCTTAGGAGTCGCAGCGGGGGGGCCCTCAGATACGCAGTATTTT. Its translation: CASSLGVAAGGPSDTQYF.

In the case of this clonotype: With a much larger clone just one base away, this may be a read error. The V gene is TRBV7-2, the J gene TRBJ2-3; D is unresolved. The germline V gene encodes CDR1 SGHTA and CDR2 FQGNSA. The CDR3 has 15 residues. V was pared by 5 bases and J by 0 bases, with 12 bases between. CDR3 nucleotides: TGTGCCAGCAGCCCGGTGGGGATAAGCACAGATACGCAGTATTTT. It encodes CASSPVGISTDTQYF.

There are many counts of this clonotype. The chain is built from TRBV14 and TRBJ1-2; 9 bases are shared with TRBD1. The junction had 7 bases not matched to a gene; V was cut back by 8 bases and J by 3 bases. CDR3 length: 14 amino acids. In germline, CDR1 is SGHDN, CDR2 FVKESK. The CDR3 coding sequence is TGTGCCAGCCAAAGGACAGGGGAACACTATGGCTACACCTTC. Protein product: CASQRTGEHYGYTF.

This clonotype was found many times. CDR3 bases: TGTGCCAGCACCAATTCGGTGGGACAGGGGGGGACTAACTATGGCTACACCTTC. Its translation: CASTNSVGQGGTNYGYTF. The J gene is TRBJ1-2, the V gene TRBV6-6; 11 bases fit TRBD1. Germline CDR1 and CDR2: MNHNY and SVGAGI (reference sequence). V lost 7 bases and J lost 0; bases outside the gene matches: 13. This CDR3 has 18 amino acids.